A selection of T cell receptor beta chains follows, all from one sample in a study of shared clonotypes between healthy human individuals. Method: immunoSEQ multiplex PCR; TCRdb's copy keeps in-frame clones and lacks some. The repertoire holds 800,000 to 1,200,000 clones, with around 82% as singletons. Sequencing used memory CD4+ T cells from PBMCs. The receptor set was obtained from a young man in good health. Some clones in this sample may be carry-over from other donors' samples. CDR3s include the opening cysteine and the closing phenylalanine or tryptophan. The order of the fields is D gene, V gene, J gene, clone size, CDR3 DNA, CDR3 protein. D genes are given only for firm matches. Clone size is not always given. Where it is, it says once, few, many or a class for expanded clones.

D gene: -; V gene: TRBV20-1; J gene: TRBJ2-1; clone size: -; CDR3 DNA: TGCAGTGCCCTCCGAAATGAGCAGTTCTTC; CDR3 protein: CSALRNEQFF
D gene: -; V gene: TRBV2; J gene: TRBJ1-2; clone size: -; CDR3 DNA: TGTGCCAGCAGCCTCACCCCACGGAACTATGGCTACACCTTC; CDR3 protein: CASSLTPRNYGYTF
D gene: TRBD2; V gene: TRBV5-4; J gene: TRBJ2-1; clone size: few; CDR3 DNA: TGTGCCAGCAGCTTGGCTAGCGGTCCCTACAATGAGCAGTTCTTC; CDR3 protein: CASSLASGPYNEQFF
D gene: TRBD1; V gene: TRBV6-6; J gene: TRBJ2-2; clone size: -; CDR3 DNA: TGTGCCAGTGGGACAGGGGGCATGACCGGGGAGCTGTTTTTT; CDR3 protein: CASGTGGMTGELFF
D gene: -; V gene: TRBV29-1; J gene: TRBJ2-1; clone size: -; CDR3 DNA: TGCAGCGCTAGAATGGACTCCTACAATGAGCAGTTCTTC; CDR3 protein: CSARMDSYNEQFF
D gene: TRBD2; V gene: TRBV5-1; J gene: TRBJ2-7; clone size: -; CDR3 DNA: TGCGCCAGCAGCTTGGTCCAAGCGGGAGGGCGGTACGAGCAGTACTTC; CDR3 protein: CASSLVQAGGRYEQYF
D gene: -; V gene: TRBV2; J gene: TRBJ2-7; clone size: once; CDR3 DNA: TGTGCCAGCAGTGAAGCGCTTACCGTTTCTCGGTCCGAGCAGTACTTC; CDR3 protein: CASSEALTVSRSEQYF
D gene: -; V gene: TRBV20-1; J gene: TRBJ2-1; clone size: once; CDR3 DNA: TGCAGTGCTAAAGTAAATGAGCAGTTCTTC; CDR3 protein: CSAKVNEQFF
D gene: TRBD2; V gene: TRBV7-9; J gene: TRBJ2-7; clone size: few; CDR3 DNA: TGTGCCAGCAGCCCTGGGACTAGCGGGAGGATATTTCACGAGCAGTACTTC; CDR3 protein: CASSPGTSGRIFHEQYF
D gene: -; V gene: TRBV7-6; J gene: TRBJ2-3; clone size: -; CDR3 DNA: TGTGCCAGCAGCTTAAAACCCGAGACTAGCACAGATACGCAGTATTTT; CDR3 protein: CASSLKPETSTDTQYF
D gene: TRBD1; V gene: TRBV14; J gene: TRBJ1-2; clone size: -; CDR3 DNA: TGTGCCAGCAGCCCTACGACAGGGGGCCGGTATGGCTACACCTTC; CDR3 protein: CASSPTTGGRYGYTF
D gene: -; V gene: TRBV4-1; J gene: TRBJ2-1; clone size: -; CDR3 DNA: TGCGCCAGCATGCCAAGATTTATGGGACTCCGACGGGATGAGCAGTTCTTC; CDR3 protein: CASMPRFMGLRRDEQFF
D gene: TRBD1; V gene: TRBV28; J gene: TRBJ1-2; clone size: -; CDR3 DNA: TGTGCCAGCAGTTTCACAGGGGCCCGAGCTAACTATGGCTACACCTTC; CDR3 protein: CASSFTGARANYGYTF
D gene: -; V gene: TRBV7-9; J gene: TRBJ1-2; clone size: -; CDR3 DNA: TGTGCCAGCAGCCGCGCAGGCGGGAGAACAAATGGCTACACCTTC; CDR3 protein: CASSRAGGRTNGYTF
D gene: -; V gene: TRBV18; J gene: TRBJ2-2; clone size: -; CDR3 DNA: TGTGCCAGCTCACCAAGATCCAGGGGGAACACCGGGGAGCTGTTTTTT; CDR3 protein: CASSPRSRGNTGELFF
D gene: -; V gene: TRBV7-6; J gene: TRBJ1-1; clone size: -; CDR3 DNA: TGTGCCAGCCTCCGAAGTCTCACAGGGTCTGAAGCTTTCTTT; CDR3 protein: CASLRSLTGSEAFF
D gene: TRBD2; V gene: TRBV7-8; J gene: TRBJ2-3; clone size: -; CDR3 DNA: TGTGCCAGCAGCCTCAGAGGTCTAGCGGAGACACTCACAGATACGCAGTATTTT; CDR3 protein: CASSLRGLAETLTDTQYF
D gene: -; V gene: TRBV7-3; J gene: TRBJ2-7; clone size: -; CDR3 DNA: TGTGCCAGCAGCGCCCACCAGGGAGGCACCTACGAGCAGTACTTC; CDR3 protein: CASSAHQGGTYEQYF
D gene: -; V gene: TRBV2; J gene: TRBJ2-5; clone size: -; CDR3 DNA: TGTGCCAGCGGGGCAGAACAAGCCCGGACCCAGTACTTC; CDR3 protein: CASGAEQARTQYF
D gene: -; V gene: TRBV18; J gene: TRBJ2-2; clone size: -; CDR3 DNA: TGTGCCAGCTCACCTTTTTCCGGGGAGCTGTTTTTT; CDR3 protein: CASSPFSGELFF
D gene: -; V gene: TRBV7-8; J gene: TRBJ1-1; clone size: -; CDR3 DNA: TGTGCCAGCAGTCAAACACTTCTCTGGGACACTGAAGCTTTCTTT; CDR3 protein: CASSQTLLWDTEAFF
D gene: TRBD1; V gene: TRBV10-3; J gene: TRBJ1-5; clone size: few; CDR3 DNA: TGTGCCATCAGTGAGTTTGGGACAGGAGGACAGCCCCAGCATTTT; CDR3 protein: CAISEFGTGGQPQHF
D gene: -; V gene: TRBV6-6; J gene: TRBJ2-7; clone size: -; CDR3 DNA: TGTGCCAGCAGTTACTCGGGGCAGACCAACTACGAGCAGTACTTC; CDR3 protein: CASSYSGQTNYEQYF